Below, 13 T cell receptor beta chains from the same sample are listed, as sequenced in a study of early T cells in non-severe SARS-CoV-2 infection (dated by TCRdb to about 2021). The protocol used for the library was 5' RACE. The run used a NextSeq 500. TCRdb handled the public reads itself, with Q25 trimming in fastp and clone calling in MiXCR, and kept productive beta chains. Here each entry gathers all rows of one CDR3 protein and keeps the most common genes and DNA. The sample profile shows roughly 56,000 distinct CDR3 sequences; more than 13% of them were found once. The top ten clones comprise over 4% of the sample. Material: whole blood, obtained at baseline. All receptors come from an adult who was a healthcare worker with PCR-confirmed SARS-CoV-2 infection or an uninfected control (not recorded which).

There are a few counts of this clonotype. The rearrangement joins TRBV7-7 to TRBJ2-1, with 9 bases that match TRBD2. The CDR3 runs 15 residues. V lost 1 base, J lost 8 bases, and 6 bases stayed unmatched. Germline CDR1 SSHAT, CDR2 FNYEAQ (reference sequence). The CDR3 DNA is TGTGCCAGCAGCTTAGGGCGGGGGGGCCCGGATGAGCAGTTCTTC. It encodes CASSLGRGGPDEQFF.

This clonotype was picked up many times. The chain has TRBV20-1 and TRBJ2-1; the D gene is possibly TRBD2 (5 bases). CDR3 size: 14 residues. Trimming pared 1 base from V and 3 bases from J, leaving 10 bases between. Germline CDR1 is DFQATT and CDR2 is SNEGSKA (reference sequence). CDR3 DNA sequence: TGCAGTGCTAGAGGGAGGAGCCTCTACAATGAGCAGTTCTTC. Amino acid sequence: CSARGRSLYNEQFF.

As DNA, the CDR3 is TGTGCCATCAGGGGAGAGTCCTATAATTCACCCCTCCACTTT. Protein: CAIRGESYNSPLHF. The chain recombines TRBV10-3 with TRBJ1-6; D ambiguous. Trimming cost V 6 bases and J 1 base, with 7 bases left between them. Germline V gene lookup returns CDR1 ENHRY and CDR2 SYGVKD. This CDR3 is 14 amino acids long.

This sequence joins TRBV13 and TRBJ2-4; weak D call: TRBD1 (6 bases). The CDR3 extends over 16 amino acids. CDR1 is PRHDT, CDR2 FYEKMQ, per germline (reference sequence). V shed 1 base and J shed 9 bases, with 19 bases lying between them. The CDR3 spells CASSLVSLQGRGIQYF. CDR3 bases: TGTGCCAGCAGCTTAGTTAGCCTCCAGGGCAGGGGCATTCAGTACTTC.

This clonotype occurred a few times. The chain links TRBV20-1 to TRBJ2-1; the match to TRBD1 covers 8 bases. J was trimmed by 7 bases and V by 5 bases; bases with no gene match: 4. Germline CDR1 is DFQATT and CDR2 is SNEGSKA (reference sequence). The CDR3 extends over 12 amino acids. The CDR3 spells CSASDRENEQFF. DNA of the CDR3: TGCAGTGCTTCGGACAGGGAGAATGAGCAGTTCTTC.

This clonotype showed up just a few times. The chain is built from TRBV10-2 and TRBJ2-5; 8 bases map to TRBD2. CDR3 size: 15 residues. Germline V gives CDR1 WSHSY, CDR2 SAAADI. Trimming at V came to 5 bases and at J to 4 bases, leaving 9 bases not matched to a gene. CDR3 sequence reads: CASSPSGTRRETQYF. The CDR3 DNA sequence: TGCGCCAGCAGTCCTTCCGGGACTAGGCGAGAGACCCAGTACTTC.

V and J are TRBV12-3 or TRBV12-4 and TRBJ2-3; 9 bases agree with TRBD2. The CDR3 runs to 17 residues. V lost 2 bases to trimming and J lost 6 bases; unmatched junction nucleotides: 12. The CDR3 protein is CASSLRFWRGGADTQYF. Written as DNA, the CDR3 is TGTGCCAGCAGTTTACGATTTTGGCGGGGGGGTGCGGATACGCAGTATTTT.

V usage is TRBV20-1 and J usage is TRBJ2-4; D not resolved. Germline CDR1 and CDR2: DFQATT and SNEGSKA (reference sequence). Trimming pared 0 bases from V and 0 bases from J, leaving 3 bases between. This CDR3 spans 13 amino acids. The CDR3 loop reads CSARELAKNIQYF. CDR3 DNA: TGCAGTGCTAGAGAGTTAGCCAAAAACATTCAGTACTTC.

The chain is built from TRBV12-3 or TRBV12-4 and TRBJ1-5, with 7 nucleotides matching TRBD1. CDR3 size: 16 residues. With 1 base clipped from V and 5 bases from J, the junction kept 8 bases outside the gene matches. CDR3 nucleotides: TGTGCCAGCAGTTTAGTCAGGGGACAGATGGATCAGCCCCAGCATTTT. Its translation: CASSLVRGQMDQPQHF.

J is TRBJ2-7 and V is TRBV20-1, with 10 bases fitting TRBD2. Looked up from germline, CDR1 is DFQATT and CDR2 is SNEGSKA (reference sequence). CDR3 length: 13 residues. Trimming removed 6 bases from V and 3 bases from J; junction bases left unmatched: 5. The CDR3 coding sequence is TGCAGTGCAATACTAGCGGGGCGCTACGAGCAGTACTTC. Translated, it gives CSAILAGRYEQYF.

This clonotype appeared a few times. The rearrangement links TRBV20-1 to TRBJ1-1, with D possibly being TRBD1 (5 bases). Germline lookup yields CDR1 DFQATT and CDR2 SNEGSKA (reference sequence). V lost 3 bases and J 5 bases, leaving 13 bases between the germline ends. CDR3 length: 13 amino acids. The CDR3 coding sequence is TGCAGTGCTAGTGTCAGGGCCCTTACTGAAGCTTTCTTT. Translation gives CSASVRALTEAFF.

CDR3 loop: CASSPRQDMGELFF. The CDR3 bases are TGTGCCAGCTCACCACGTCAAGATATGGGGGAGCTGTTTTTT. The gene calls are TRBV18 and TRBJ2-2; D ambiguous. Trimming left V 1 base short and J 8 bases short, with 11 bases between. Germline assignment: CDR1 KGHSH and CDR2 LQKENI. The CDR3 covers 14 residues.

This clonotype has a count of ten or more. This chain uses TRBV5-1 with TRBJ1-4; 9 positions match TRBD1. Germline assignment: CDR1 SGHRS and CDR2 YFSETQ. The junction had 11 bases not matched to a gene; V was cut back by 0 bases and J by 5 bases. This CDR3 is 18 amino acids long. CDR3 coding DNA: TGCGCCAGCAGCTTGGAAGGACAGGGGCACGGTGCGAATGAAAAACTGTTTTTT. It codes for CASSLEGQGHGANEKLFF.